The T cell receptor beta chain described here comes from a study of graft-versus-host responses after intestinal transplantation. Study summary: Induction with anti-thymocyte globulin, then tacrolimus and steroids for three to four years, was given to all recipients.

Profiled with immunoSEQ multiplex PCR; TCRdb holds only in-frame clones, not every one. Here the sample spans under 90,000 clones, nearly 90% being singletons. As regards this clone: Its target is not known.

Study observations and caveats: Across patients carrying graft-donor T cell macrochimerism, allografts held high graft-versus-host to host-versus-graft clonal ratios. GvH clones were identified in recipient marrow, with some first appearing in ileum or blood.

This TCR was sampled from a human donor who was the organ donor for an intestinal transplant. Material: unstimulated CD8+ T cells sorted from spleen or lymph node cells, obtained before transplant.

The CDR3 region has the DNA TGTGCCAGCAGCCCGGGACCGGGACAGGGGGCCGAGCTGGGGGAGACCCAGTACTTC. It translates to CASSPGPGQGAELGETQYF. V gene TRBV13 combines with J gene TRBJ2-5; TRBD1 matches at 12 bases. CDR3 size: 19 residues. The V and J ends lost 5 bases and 5 bases, in that order; junction bases with no gene match: 18. From germline, CDR1 is PRHDT and CDR2 FYEKMQ (reference sequence).